This T cell receptor (beta chain) was sequenced for a study of T cells after yellow fever vaccination. General observations from the study: A large majority of primary-vaccination clones showed up again after the booster (just under 97% CD4, around 90% CD8). Weaker overall was a secondary response that nonetheless peaked faster, on day 5 versus 15.

V lost 3 bases to trimming and J lost 3 bases, with 12 bases between them. Germline V lookup: CDR1 SNHLY, CDR2 FYNNEI. The CDR3 is 14 residues long. This clonotype was observed a handful of times. Its antigen is unidentified. The TCR cDNA carried a universal primer site and UMIs from 5'RACE template switching. Each CDR3 protein gets one entry after TCRdb re-called the 5' RACE reads with MiXCR. The sample gives about 75,000 distinct CDR3 sequences, about 7.7% of which show up once; roughly 28% is in the top ten. The chain couples TRBV2 to TRBJ2-7, with D maybe TRBD1 (6 bases). This specimen was CD8+ T cells sorted from PBMCs, taken roughly 10 days after the first yellow fever vaccination. This TCR came from a man aged 18 to 30 who received the YFV17D yellow fever vaccine. The CDR3 spells CASSDRQVNYEQYF. In DNA form, the CDR3 reads TGTGCCAGCAGTGACCGACAGGTCAACTACGAGCAGTACTTC.